The 21 T cell receptor beta chains below were found in one sample sequenced in a study of shared clonotypes between healthy human individuals. Generated by immunoSEQ multiplex PCR, the TCRdb table keeps only in-frame clones and is missing some. Of approximately 320,000 clones in the sample, roughly 70% were seen once. Material for sequencing was memory CD4+ T cells sorted from blood. Subset reported: CD45RA-negative fraction. These receptors all stem from a man aged 30-40 years in good health.

This clone was seen many times. The chain has TRBV5-1 and TRBJ2-3, with 12 bases fitting TRBD2. CDR1 and CDR2 (germline): SGHRS, YFSETQ. This CDR3 region has 18 residues. V lost 1 base, J lost 0 bases, and 6 bases stayed unmatched. The CDR3 nucleotides are TGCGCCAGCAGCTTGACCGGGACTAGCGGGTATAGCACAGATACGCAGTATTTT. This gives the protein CASSLTGTSGYSTDTQYF.

J is TRBJ1-4 and V is TRBV2, with 7 bases aligning to TRBD1. V trimming: 9 bases; J trimming: 3 bases; junction bases outside the gene matches: 4. The germline V gene encodes CDR1 SNHLY and CDR2 FYNNEI. CDR3 length equals 13 residues. The CDR3: CASRDSPNEKLFF. CDR3 sequence (DNA): TGTGCCAGTCGGGACAGCCCTAATGAAAAACTGTTTTTT.

The V and J genes are TRBV4-2 and TRBJ2-5; 7 bases match TRBD2. Germline values: CDR1 LGHNA, CDR2 YNFKEQ. This CDR3 comprises 14 residues. V shed 3 bases, J shed 2 bases, and the junction held 3 bases outside the gene matches. The CDR3 loop is CASSHGGDQETQYF. In nucleotides, the CDR3 is TGTGCCAGCAGCCATGGGGGGGATCAAGAGACCCAGTACTTC.

J is TRBJ2-7 and V is TRBV7-2; 8 nucleotides line up with TRBD2. V lost 5 bases, J lost 5 bases, and 11 bases stayed unmatched. Germline CDR1 SGHTA, CDR2 FQGNSA. The CDR3 contains 15 residues. The CDR3, as DNA: TGTGCCAGCAGCCCTCGGGGGGGGCGACTCCACGAGCAGTACTTC. Translated: CASSPRGGRLHEQYF.

The chain carries TRBV9 and TRBJ1-1; D is possibly TRBD1 (5 bases). This CDR3 is built from 16 residues. V was pared by 4 bases and J by 1 base, with 17 bases between. Looked up from germline, CDR1 is SGDLS and CDR2 is YYNGEE. The CDR3 coding sequence is TGTGCCAGCAGCCCCCACCTAATGACAGCGAACACTGAAGCTTTCTTT. It translates to CASSPHLMTANTEAFF.

This clone came up a few times. The chain links TRBV19 to TRBJ2-7, with D perhaps TRBD1 or TRBD2 (6 bases each). This CDR3 is 15 amino acids long. Germline loops: CDR1 LNHDA, CDR2 SQIVND (reference sequence). Trimming shortened V by 3 bases and J by 9 bases, and 21 bases separated the two germline ends. In DNA form, the CDR3 reads TGTGCCAGTAGTATTGACAGAAGGGGGGAGTCGCGGCAGTACTTC. It yields the protein CASSIDRRGESRQYF.

The rearrangement joins TRBV19 to TRBJ1-5, with 7 nucleotides matching TRBD1. This CDR3 region has 15 residues. V gave up 6 bases and J gave up 6 bases; unmatched junction bases: 11. Germline-derived CDR1 and CDR2 are LNHDA and SQIVND (reference sequence). This CDR3 is CASRTQGGRGQPQHF. The CDR3 DNA follows: TGTGCCAGTAGAACCCAAGGGGGCCGGGGTCAGCCCCAGCATTTT.

CDR3 in amino acids: CASSGRTGVSSYNEQFF. CDR3 nucleotide sequence: TGTGCCAGCAGCGGACGGACAGGAGTCAGCTCCTACAATGAGCAGTTCTTC. The rearrangement uses TRBV7-8 and TRBJ2-1; TRBD1 matches at 7 bases. CDR1 is SGHVS, CDR2 FQNEAQ, per germline. V shed 5 bases, J shed 0 bases, and the junction held 10 bases outside the gene matches. The CDR3 sequence is 17 residues long.

The CDR3 coding sequence is TGTGCCAGCAACCGGGACAGGGATATGTCTGGTGAGCAGTACTTC. Amino acid sequence: CASNRDRDMSGEQYF. The chain couples TRBV2 to TRBJ2-7; 9 nucleotides agree with TRBD1. Germline V gene sequence: CDR1 SNHLY, CDR2 FYNNEI. The V and J ends lost 7 bases and 7 bases, in that order; junction bases with no gene match: 14. This CDR3 is 15 amino acids long.

The chain combines TRBV5-6 with TRBJ2-3; 7 bases are shared with TRBD2. V was pared by 7 bases and J by 2 bases, with 10 bases of the junction left unmatched. The CDR3 runs to 15 residues. The V gene's germline CDR1 is SGHDT and CDR2 YYEEEE. The CDR3 region has the DNA TGTGCCAGCGGATCTTTGCGGGGGACCACAGATACGCAGTATTTT. Translation gives CASGSLRGTTDTQYF.

This clone was seen more than once but under ten times. The CDR3 loop reads CASSGTGGADYF. Written as DNA, the CDR3 is TGTGCCAGCAGTGGTACAGGGGGCGCCGACTACTTC. The chain carries TRBV6-4 and TRBJ2-4; 9 positions agree with TRBD1. Unmatched junction bases numbered 8, after V lost 4 bases and J lost 16 bases. This CDR3 region has 12 residues. Germline assignment: CDR1 MRHNA and CDR2 SNTAGT.

The chain recombines TRBV7-9 with TRBJ1-6; TRBD1 agrees at 8 bases. Unmatched junction bases numbered 12, after V lost 5 bases and J lost 9 bases. Germline CDR1 reads SEHNR; CDR2 reads FQNEAQ (reference sequence). The CDR3 consists of 16 residues. CDR3 loop: CASSPTGVGSGSPLHF. The CDR3 DNA sequence: TGTGCCAGCAGCCCGACAGGGGTTGGATCGGGTTCACCCCTCCACTTT.

This chain uses TRBV6-1 with TRBJ1-2; possibly TRBD1 for D (5 bases). V was shortened by 1 base and J by 4 bases, with 28 bases between the two germline ends. The length of the CDR3 is 20 residues. Germline V gene data show CDR1 as MNHNS and CDR2 as SASEGT. CDR3 region: CASSEEGFRLRRGTGYGYTF. For the CDR3, the DNA is TGTGCCAGCAGTGAAGAGGGGTTTCGTTTACGACGGGGGACCGGCTATGGCTACACCTTC.

The chain links TRBV2 to TRBJ1-2; possibly TRBD1 for D (6 bases). The germline gives CDR1 SNHLY, CDR2 FYNNEI. The V gene lost 5 bases and the J gene lost 7 bases, with 8 bases spanning the gap. The CDR3 is 11 amino acids. The CDR3 coding sequence is TGTGCCAGCAGTCAGGGGATTGGCTACACCTTC. Translation gives CASSQGIGYTF.

This chain links TRBV5-1 with TRBJ2-7; 7 nucleotides align to TRBD1. The V segment lost 0 bases and the J segment 2 bases; nucleotides outside the gene matches: 11. CDR3 length: 17 residues. The V gene's germline CDR1 is SGHRS and CDR2 YFSETQ. CDR3 region: CASSLGTGDLGTYEQYF. In nucleotides, the CDR3 is TGCGCCAGCAGCTTGGGCACAGGGGACCTGGGGACCTACGAGCAGTACTTC.

The rearrangement joins TRBV10-3 to TRBJ2-1; 10 bases fit TRBD2. With 3 bases clipped from V and 1 base from J, the junction kept 6 bases outside the gene matches. The length of the CDR3 is 17 residues. Per the germline V gene, CDR1 is ENHRY and CDR2 is SYGVKD. CDR3 region: CAISETLLAGSYNEQFF. The CDR3 nucleotides read TGTGCCATCAGTGAAACGCTACTAGCGGGGTCCTACAATGAGCAGTTCTTC.

The chain has TRBV11-1 and TRBJ1-1; no firm D call. This CDR3 has 15 amino acids. Trimming stripped 2 bases from V and 2 bases from J, with 12 bases between. CDR1 SGHAT and CDR2 FQDESV come from the germline V gene (reference sequence). The chain's CDR3 is CASSLFSWGNTEAFF. The CDR3 bases are TGTGCCAGCAGCTTATTCTCTTGGGGAAACACTGAAGCTTTCTTT.

V gene TRBV28 combines with J gene TRBJ2-7, with 13 bases lining up with TRBD2. V dropped 6 bases and J dropped 6; count of bases not matched to a gene: 11. This CDR3 has 16 residues. Germline V gene lookup returns CDR1 MDHEN and CDR2 SYDVKM. As DNA, the CDR3 is TGTGCCAGCAGCTCCCGTCCGGGACTAGCGGGATTCGAGCAGTACTTC. It encodes CASSSRPGLAGFEQYF.

The chain recombines TRBV7-2 with TRBJ1-5, with 7 bases aligning to TRBD1. Germline CDR1 SGHTA, CDR2 FQGNSA. After removal of 4 bases from V and 7 bases from J, the junction contained 10 bases not matched to a gene. The CDR3 runs to 15 residues. Here the CDR3 reads CASSSIDRAGQPQHF. The CDR3 nucleotides read TGTGCCAGCAGCTCCATAGACAGGGCAGGCCAGCCCCAGCATTTT.

The chain links TRBV21-1 to TRBJ1-5. TRBV21-1 is shown as a pseudogene. The CDR3 contains 13 residues. The CDR3 loop is CASRHSGLGPQHF. In DNA form, the CDR3 reads TGTGCCAGCAGGCACTCCGGACTGGGGCCCCAGCATTTT.

This clone was counted once. This sample includes further DNA sequences coding for the same CDR3. The rearrangement links TRBV18 to TRBJ2-1, with 8 nucleotides matching TRBD1. This CDR3 region has 15 residues. Trimming removed 6 bases from V and 4 bases from J; junction bases left unmatched: 8. Germline V gene sequence: CDR1 KGHSH, CDR2 LQKENI. The CDR3 spells CASSTGTGGYNEQFF. The CDR3 DNA sequence: TGTGCCAGCTCGACAGGGACAGGAGGTTACAATGAGCAGTTCTTC.